A selection of T cell receptor beta chains follows, all from one sample in a study of CD8 T cells in Susac syndrome. From the immunoSEQ multiplex PCR reads, TCRdb called clonotypes with MiXCR, one entry per CDR3 protein. The sample carries around 140,000 distinct CDR3 sequences, approximately 94% recorded once. Material for sequencing was CD4+ T cells from PBMCs. The receptors derive from a human donor in good health. CDR3s include the opening cysteine and the closing phenylalanine or tryptophan. D genes are given only for firm matches. Only part of the rows carry a size: once, few, many, or a class if the clone is expanded.

cdr3_nt	cdr3_aa	clone_size	d_call	j_call	v_call
TGTGCCAGTGGGCTGGTGACAGCTGCTAACTATGGCTACACCTTC	CASGLVTAANYGYTF	-	-	TRBJ1-2	TRBV19
TGTGCCAGCAGCCAAGATCACGGGAGCGGTGGTGAGCAGTTCTTC	CASSQDHGSGGEQFF	once	-	TRBJ2-1	TRBV3-1
TGTGCCAGCAGTTTCAGACTCCAGGGGAGTACGCAGTATTTT	CASSFRLQGSTQYF	-	-	TRBJ2-3	TRBV12-3/TRBV12-4
TGCAGTGCTAGAGTATCGCGGGGGCTAGGCACTGAAGCTTTCTTT	CSARVSRGLGTEAFF	-	-	TRBJ1-1	TRBV20-1
TGCGCCAGCAGCACCGGGCCTGGGGATGAAAAACTGTTTTTT	CASSTGPGDEKLFF	-	-	TRBJ1-4	TRBV5-1
TGCAGTGCTAGAGTCGGGACAGGGGGCCGGACCGGGGAGCTGTTTTTT	CSARVGTGGRTGELFF	-	TRBD1	TRBJ2-2	TRBV20-1
TGTGCCATCAGTGAGTCGTTCAGGGGGCCCGGAGTCGAGCAGTACTTC	CAISESFRGPGVEQYF	-	TRBD1	TRBJ2-7	TRBV10-3
TGCAGTGGGAGAGAGGGGGCGAGGAACGAGCAGTACTTC	CSGREGARNEQYF	few	TRBD1	TRBJ2-7	TRBV20-1
TGTGCCAGCAGAGAACAACCAGGACATCTCTATGGCTACACCTTC	CASREQPGHLYGYTF	-	-	TRBJ1-2	TRBV27
TGTGCCAGCACCGGCTCGGGACTTCGGACCACAGATACGCAGTATTTT	CASTGSGLRTTDTQYF	-	-	TRBJ2-3	TRBV4-2
TGTGCCAGCATCGATCTAGGGACTGGATACAATGAGCAGTTCTTC	CASIDLGTGYNEQFF	-	-	TRBJ2-1	TRBV2
TGTGCCAGCAGGGAGGGCGGCAATAGCAATCAGCCCCAGCATTTT	CASREGGNSNQPQHF	once	-	TRBJ1-5	TRBV2
TGTGCCAGCAGCCAAGAAAGAAGGGGGAAGGGTCTCAAGACCCAGTACTTC	CASSQERRGKGLKTQYF	-	-	TRBJ2-5	TRBV14
TGTGCCAGCTCACCAACGCAGGGGGCGGCGGGAAACACCATATATTTT	CASSPTQGAAGNTIYF	-	TRBD1	TRBJ1-3	TRBV18
TGTGCCAGCAGAACAGGGAGGGATCAGCCCCAGCATTTT	CASRTGRDQPQHF	-	-	TRBJ1-5	TRBV6-5
TGCAGTGCTAGACCTAGCGGGACCACAGATACGCAGTATTTT	CSARPSGTTDTQYF	-	TRBD2	TRBJ2-3	TRBV20-1
TGCAGTGCAACCGGGACTACCTCCTCCAGGGAGACCCAGTACTTC	CSATGTTSSRETQYF	-	TRBD2	TRBJ2-5	TRBV20-1
TGTGCCATCAGTACGACAGGTTATGGCTACACCTTC	CAISTTGYGYTF	-	-	TRBJ1-2	TRBV10-3
TGTGCCAGCAGTTCTGACAGAGCCTACGAGCAGTACTTC	CASSSDRAYEQYF	-	-	TRBJ2-7	TRBV12-3/TRBV12-4
TGTGCCACCCAAGGGGGCGGGAGCACAGATACGCAGTATTTT	CATQGGGSTDTQYF	once	TRBD1	TRBJ2-3	TRBV24-1
TGTGCCAGCAGTGAGGTGTATGGCTACACCTTC	CASSEVYGYTF	-	-	TRBJ1-2	TRBV2
TGTGCCAGCAGTTACTCGAGACTGCCGTGGGAGGGCCGGAACTACTACGAGCAGTACTTC	CASSYSRLPWEGRNYYEQYF	-	TRBD2	TRBJ2-7	TRBV6-5
TGCGCCAGCAGCTACGGACAGGGGCCGACCTACGAGCAGTACTTC	CASSYGQGPTYEQYF	-	TRBD1	TRBJ2-7	TRBV5-1
TGTGCCAGCAGCCAAGATTCGGGACTAGTGGTCGGGGAGCTGTTTTTT	CASSQDSGLVVGELFF	-	TRBD2	TRBJ2-2	TRBV4-2
TGTGCCAGCAGTTTATCAGGGACCCAGGGGGAGACCCAGTACTTC	CASSLSGTQGETQYF	-	-	TRBJ2-5	TRBV28
TGTGCCCGGACCGACTCCTATTCCTACGAGCAGTACTTC	CARTDSYSYEQYF	-	-	TRBJ2-7	TRBV30
TGCAGCGCCTGGACAGTCAACTATGGCTACACCTTC	CSAWTVNYGYTF	-	-	TRBJ1-2	TRBV29-1
TGTGCCAGTAGTACTACAGGGACCGCCCTATATGGCTACACCTTC	CASSTTGTALYGYTF	-	-	TRBJ1-2	TRBV19
TGTGCCAGCAGTGAAAACAGGGTCGGGAACTATGGCTACACCTTC	CASSENRVGNYGYTF	-	-	TRBJ1-2	TRBV6-1
TGTGCCAGCAGCCCTAGCGGGGGCTCGGATACGCAGTATTTT	CASSPSGGSDTQYF	-	TRBD2	TRBJ2-3	TRBV7-9
TGTGCCAGCAGTCCCGGCCAGGCTATTACGCAAGAGACCCAGTACTTC	CASSPGQAITQETQYF	-	-	TRBJ2-5	TRBV6-2/TRBV6-3
TGCAGCGCCAATTCGGACAGGGGCCCCGAGCAGTACTTC	CSANSDRGPEQYF	few	TRBD1	TRBJ2-7	TRBV29-1
TGTGCCAGCAGCCCGCCGGGACTAGCGGGAGACAATGAGCAGTTCTTC	CASSPPGLAGDNEQFF	-	TRBD2	TRBJ2-1	TRBV7-2
TGTGCCAGCAGCCCGAGGAGGGAGGCGACCTACGAGCAGTACTTC	CASSPRREATYEQYF	-	-	TRBJ2-7	TRBV7-8
TGCGCCAGCAGCTTCCGGGACAGTTATATGAACACTGAAGCTTTCTTT	CASSFRDSYMNTEAFF	-	TRBD1	TRBJ1-1	TRBV5-1
TGCGCCAGCAGCTTGGACCCACTAAGCACAGATACGCAGTATTTT	CASSLDPLSTDTQYF	-	-	TRBJ2-3	TRBV5-1
TGTGCCAGCAGCTCAAAAGTACGCTTGGGAAACACCATATATTTT	CASSSKVRLGNTIYF	-	-	TRBJ1-3	TRBV7-9
TGCAGCGTTAGGACAGGGCCTAACACTGAAGCTTTCTTT	CSVRTGPNTEAFF	-	TRBD1	TRBJ1-1	TRBV29-1
TGTGCCAGCTCACCGGAAAGCGGCTTCAGAGATACGCAGTATTTT	CASSPESGFRDTQYF	-	-	TRBJ2-3	TRBV18
TGTGCCTTGGGGCCGCGGGGGGTAGATACGCAGTATTTT	CALGPRGVDTQYF	-	TRBD2	TRBJ2-3	TRBV30
TGTGCCTGGATACTAGGTTCGGTCGGCAATGAGCAGTTCTTC	CAWILGSVGNEQFF	-	-	TRBJ2-1	TRBV30
TGTGCCAGCAGCCCCGGGCAAAGATCGCCCCAGTATTTT	CASSPGQRSPQYF	-	-	TRBJ2-3	TRBV7-3
TGTGCCAGCAGCGTAGGGTCCTTGGCGGGAGGGTACAATGAGCAGTTCTTC	CASSVGSLAGGYNEQFF	-	TRBD2	TRBJ2-1	TRBV9
TGTGCCAGCAGCTTAGATTCTGCCCAATCTCGGGATGAGCAGTTCTTC	CASSLDSAQSRDEQFF	-	-	TRBJ2-1	TRBV11-2
TGTGCCAGCAGTTTTGCTGGCAAAAACATTCAGTACTTC	CASSFAGKNIQYF	-	-	TRBJ2-4	TRBV27
TGTGCCAGCAGCTCAAGGGGAGCCGTAGAGACCCAGTACTTC	CASSSRGAVETQYF	-	-	TRBJ2-5	TRBV7-9